The clone carrying this T cell receptor (beta chain) showed up just a few times. V was pared by 3 bases and J by 3 bases, with 17 bases between. This CDR3 comprises 16 residues. Looked up from germline, CDR1 is LGHNA and CDR2 is YNFKEQ. In the source study's methods: Reference gene primer amplification gave estimated nucleated cell counts. Clones were read by immunoSEQ multiplex PCR, and TCRdb kept only the in-frame ones, dropping some. V and J calls and clone size follow that table, whereas D and trimming were derived from the DNA. The sample yields about 250,000 clones, 86% seen once. This specimen comes from a study of blood T cell repertoires in COVID-19.

The sample taken for sequencing was peripheral blood. This clonotype was obtained from a woman of 80 years or more with COVID-19, enrolled during active disease. V is TRBV4-2 and J is TRBJ2-5; a weak D match, TRBD1 (5 bases). Written as DNA, the CDR3 is TGTGCCAGCAGCCAGGGCAGTGGTGTCAGGGAAGAGACCCAGTACTTC. It encodes CASSQGSGVREETQYF.